These T cell receptor beta chains were read from a single sample in a study of blood T cell repertoires in COVID-19. Assay: immunoSEQ multiplex PCR; the TCRdb copy retains only in-frame clones and omits some. The sample shows 120,000 to 150,000 clones, 80% to 85% of them seen only once. Sequencing input: PBMCs or T cells enriched from blood (not recorded which). These receptors were collected from a man aged 35 to 55 with acute COVID-19. Both conserved end residues are part of each CDR3. The D gene is left open where the match is weak. Rows may omit the clone size; those that give it use once, few, many or a size class.

CDR3 length	J gene	V gene	D gene	clone size	CDR3 DNA	CDR3 protein
13	TRBJ2-7	TRBV7-9	-	many	TGTGCCAGCAGCGCGGGTATCTCCTACGAGCAGTACTTC	CASSAGISYEQYF
12	TRBJ1-1	TRBV12-3/TRBV12-4	-	-	TGTGCCAGCAGTTTTGAGGGAGCTGAAGCTTTCTTT	CASSFEGAEAFF
14	TRBJ1-1	TRBV19	-	-	TGTGCCAGTAAGGAGTTGGAGGGAAACACTGAAGCTTTCTTT	CASKELEGNTEAFF
14	TRBJ2-1	TRBV7-9	TRBD2	-	TGTGCCAGCCATAGCGGGAGAAATCAGGGTGAGCAGTTCTTC	CASHSGRNQGEQFF
16	TRBJ1-1	TRBV3-1/TRBV3-2	-	-	TGTGCCAGCAGCCAAGCGAGAGGGGGTGAAAACACTGAAGCTTTCTTT	CASSQARGGENTEAFF
17	TRBJ1-1	TRBV13	TRBD1	-	TGTGCCAGCAGCTTCCGGGACAGGGGGCCTATGAACACTGAAGCTTTCTTT	CASSFRDRGPMNTEAFF
15	TRBJ1-6	TRBV28	-	-	TGTGCCAGCAGTTTATCCGGGGCCTATAATTCACCCCTCCACTTT	CASSLSGAYNSPLHF
14	TRBJ1-4	TRBV21-1	-	-	TGTGCCACCTCTTGCGGGGACAGGTATGAAAAACTGTTTTTT	CATSCGDRYEKLFF
15	TRBJ1-5	TRBV13	TRBD1	-	TGTGCCAGCAGCTTAGGGGGACAGGGCAGTCAGCCCCAGCATTTT	CASSLGGQGSQPQHF
15	TRBJ2-1	TRBV5-4	TRBD2	-	TGTGCCAGCAGCCTGGATAGCGGGGGGGCCCATGAGCAGTTCTTC	CASSLDSGGAHEQFF
13	TRBJ2-7	TRBV11-3	-	-	TGTGCCAGCAGCTTACACGGACAGACCGAGCAGTACTTC	CASSLHGQTEQYF
13	TRBJ1-5	TRBV7-9	-	-	TGTGCCAGCAGCTTAGATGTCGGGTCGCCCCAGCATTTT	CASSLDVGSPQHF
13	TRBJ2-1	TRBV30	TRBD2	-	TGTGCCGGGGCTAGCGGGGGACGGGCTGAGCAGTTCTTC	CAGASGGRAEQFF
14	TRBJ1-1	TRBV6-2/TRBV6-3	-	-	TGTGCCAGCAGTTACGATTCAGGGAACACTGAAGCTTTCTTT	CASSYDSGNTEAFF
15	TRBJ1-5	TRBV7-2	-	-	TGTGCCAGCAGCTTAAACGCAGGGGTCCAGCAGCCCCAGCATTTT	CASSLNAGVQQPQHF
18	TRBJ2-1	TRBV5-1	TRBD2	-	TGCGCCAGCAGCTTGGCCGGACTAGCGGGAGCGGGTCGGGGTGAGCAGTTCTTC	CASSLAGLAGAGRGEQFF
18	TRBJ2-2	TRBV28	TRBD2	-	TGTGCCAGCAGTCCTATTTCCCGACTAGCGGGAGAGGCCGGGGAGCTGTTTTTT	CASSPISRLAGEAGELFF
14	TRBJ2-2	TRBV7-9	-	-	TGTGCCAGCAGCTTATACATGAACACCGGGGAGCTGTTTTTT	CASSLYMNTGELFF
13	TRBJ1-1	TRBV6-5	-	-	TGTGCCAGCAGTTCCGACACCTACACTGAAGCTTTCTTT	CASSSDTYTEAFF
17	TRBJ2-6	TRBV4-1	-	-	TGCGCCAGCAGCACCCAAAGAAGTCAAGCCGAGGGGGACGTCCTGACTTTC	CASSTQRSQAEGDVLTF
15	TRBJ1-1	TRBV30	-	many	TGTGCCTGGACCAACAACGACAGGCTGAACACTGAAGCTTTCTTT	CAWTNNDRLNTEAFF
14	TRBJ1-4	TRBV7-2	-	-	TGTGCCAGCCGCCCGGGGGGCACTAATGAAAAACTGTTTTTT	CASRPGGTNEKLFF